These 28 T cell receptor beta chains were sequenced from one sample in a study of blood T cell repertoires in COVID-19. Libraries were prepared by immunoSEQ multiplex PCR; TCRdb keeps only in-frame clonotypes and omits some of them. The repertoire holds 240,000 or so clones, with roughly 90% as singletons. Input material: peripheral blood. These receptors all come from a man aged 60 to 75 with acute or convalescent COVID-19.

This clone is a singleton in its sample. J is TRBJ2-5 and V is TRBV10-3; a weak D match, TRBD2 (6 bases). Deletions cut 0 bases from V and 7 bases from J, with 6 bases between. Germline values: CDR1 ENHRY, CDR2 SYGVKD. There are 12 residues in the CDR3. The CDR3 protein is CAISESGGTQYF. For the CDR3, the DNA is TGTGCCATCAGTGAGTCGGGGGGGACCCAGTACTTC.

V gene TRBV7-9 combines with J gene TRBJ1-6; 9 bases line up with TRBD1. CDR3 length: 16 residues. V shed 4 bases, J shed 9 bases, and the junction held 10 bases outside the gene matches. CDR1 SEHNR and CDR2 FQNEAQ come from the germline V gene (reference sequence). The CDR3 region is CASSSSMGQGGSPLHF. For the CDR3, the DNA is TGTGCCAGCAGCTCATCCATGGGACAGGGCGGTTCACCCCTCCACTTT.

This clone was seen only a few times. The genes are TRBV20-1 and TRBJ2-7; D unclear. The CDR3 covers 11 residues. Trimming removed 6 bases at V and 5 bases at J, with 11 bases between. Germline values: CDR1 DFQATT, CDR2 SNEGSKA (reference sequence). CDR3 in DNA: TGCAGTGCGACTCCGTTGCACGAGCAGTACTTC. The encoded protein is CSATPLHEQYF.

V is TRBV28 and J is TRBJ2-7, with 7 bases lining up with TRBD2. CDR1 is MDHEN and CDR2 is SYDVKM in the germline V gene. V gave up 6 bases and J gave up 11 bases; unmatched junction bases: 16. The CDR3 length is 14 residues. Here the CDR3 DNA reads TGTGCCAGCAGCTCCTCTAGCCGGGGACTAAGGGAGTACTTC. Translated, it gives CASSSSSRGLREYF.

The genes are TRBV7-3 and TRBJ2-3, with TRBD1 identical over 9 bases. From germline, CDR1 is SGHTA and CDR2 FQGTGA. The V segment lost 4 bases and the J segment 2 bases; nucleotides outside the gene matches: 7. This CDR3 has 16 residues. DNA of the CDR3: TGTGCCAGCAGCTCAAGGGGACAGGGCTACACAGATACGCAGTATTTT. Protein product: CASSSRGQGYTDTQYF.

V and J are TRBV4-3 and TRBJ2-1; 7 bases align to TRBD2. The trim removed 2 bases at V and 6 bases at J, leaving 7 bases unmatched. Germline-derived CDR1 and CDR2 are LGHNA and YSLEER. The CDR3 is 15 residues long. CDR3 sequence reads: CASSQSGRGSNEQFF. DNA of the CDR3: TGCGCCAGCAGCCAATCGGGGCGGGGGTCCAATGAGCAGTTCTTC.

V and J are TRBV5-5 and TRBJ1-3; the D is unclear. V dropped 0 bases and J dropped 3 bases, with 10 bases sitting between them. Germline V CDR1 and CDR2: SGHKS, YYEKEE (reference sequence). This CDR3 has 15 residues. This CDR3 reads CASSLARGGGNTIYF. CDR3 in DNA: TGTGCCAGCAGCTTGGCGCGGGGAGGTGGAAACACCATATATTTT.

The V call is TRBV5-5, the J call TRBJ2-7, with 10 bases matching TRBD1. The CDR3 is made up of 16 amino acids. Unmatched junction bases numbered 9, after V lost 6 bases and J lost 0 bases. Per the germline V gene, CDR1 is SGHKS and CDR2 is YYEKEE (reference sequence). Written as DNA, the CDR3 is TGTGCCAGCATCTGGGGACAGGGGACAAGCTCCTACGAGCAGTACTTC. It is translated as CASIWGQGTSSYEQYF.

The CDR3 region has the DNA TGTGCCATCAGTCGACTAGCGGGAGAGGAGACCCAGTACTTC. It translates to CAISRLAGEETQYF. The gene calls are TRBV10-3 and TRBJ2-5; 12 nucleotides agree with TRBD2. V trimming: 5 bases; J trimming: 5 bases; junction bases outside the gene matches: 3. Germline V gene data show CDR1 as ENHRY and CDR2 as SYGVKD. CDR3 size: 14 residues.

The rearrangement links TRBV15 to TRBJ1-1; the D gene is possibly TRBD1 (5 bases). Trimming took 1 base from V and 4 from J, leaving 7 bases between them. The CDR3 consists of 13 residues. Looked up from germline, CDR1 is LNHNV and CDR2 is YYDKDF (reference sequence). CDR3: CATSRAGGTEAFF. CDR3 bases: TGTGCCACCAGCAGAGCGGGGGGCACTGAAGCTTTCTTT.

V is TRBV6-5 and J is TRBJ1-1; tentative D call: TRBD1 (5 bases). V shed 2 bases and J shed 2 bases, with 15 bases lying between them. In germline, CDR1 is MNHEY, CDR2 SVGAGI. The CDR3 extends over 16 amino acids. The CDR3 reads CASSYRSRGLNTEAFF. CDR3 nucleotide sequence: TGTGCCAGCAGTTACAGGTCAAGGGGACTAAACACTGAAGCTTTCTTT.

The V and J genes are TRBV6-4 and TRBJ2-5, with TRBD2 matching over 8 bases. The germline V gene has CDR1 MRHNA and CDR2 SNTAGT. The junction had 8 bases not matched to a gene; V was cut back by 3 bases and J by 2 bases. The CDR3 spans 16 residues. In DNA form, the CDR3 reads TGTGCCAGCAGTGAGGTCGGCGGGAGGACGCAAGAGACCCAGTACTTC. Protein product: CASSEVGGRTQETQYF.

This clone was counted once. V gene TRBV19 combines with J gene TRBJ1-5; D is possibly TRBD1 (6 bases). CDR3 length: 15 residues. The V gene's germline CDR1 is LNHDA and CDR2 SQIVND (reference sequence). Trimming pared 7 bases from V and 3 bases from J, leaving 16 bases between. The CDR3 nucleotides are TGTGCCAGTACCGACAGGTCCAACGACAATCAGCCCCAGCATTTT. Residues: CASTDRSNDNQPQHF.

The chain joins TRBV28 to TRBJ1-5; weak D call: TRBD1 (5 bases). The CDR3 spans 14 residues. Looked up from germline, CDR1 is MDHEN and CDR2 is SYDVKM. V was trimmed by 7 bases and J by 3 bases, leaving 13 bases between them. The CDR3 bases are TGTGCCAGCACATCCGGGACTTACAATCAGCCCCAGCATTTT. The encoded protein is CASTSGTYNQPQHF.

This chain uses TRBV4-1 with TRBJ1-6, with D hard to call. Between the trimmed V and J ends, which lost 0 bases and 6 bases, there was a span of 15 bases. The CDR3 sequence is 17 residues long. Germline CDR1 MGHRA, CDR2 YSYEKL. The CDR3 DNA reads TGCGCCAGCAGCCAAGAAGGGTACAGCGGAGCTAATTCACCCCTCCACTTT. This codes for CASSQEGYSGANSPLHF.

Turning to this clone: Within the sample, other DNA sequences also encode this same CDR3. V and J are TRBV5-1 and TRBJ2-1, with 16 bases fitting TRBD2. The CDR3 is made up of 15 amino acids. Germline V lookup: CDR1 SGHRS, CDR2 YFSETQ. The junction had 2 bases not matched to a gene; V was cut back by 4 bases and J by 7 bases. CDR3: CASSPGLAGGNEQFF. CDR3 bases: TGCGCCAGCAGCCCGGGACTAGCGGGAGGGAATGAGCAGTTCTTC.

This clone came up once. The chain employs TRBV28 and TRBJ2-1, with unresolved D. The ends were cut back, 3 bases at V and 6 bases at J, with 9 bases in the middle. In germline, CDR1 is MDHEN, CDR2 SYDVKM. This CDR3 is built from 13 residues. For the CDR3, the DNA is TGTGCCAGCAGTTTTTCCCCTAGCAATGAGCAGTTCTTC. Amino acid sequence: CASSFSPSNEQFF.

The chain uses TRBV30 and TRBJ2-5, with D tentatively TRBD1 (5 bases). CDR3 length equals 13 residues. Germline V lookup: CDR1 GTSNPN, CDR2 SVGIG (reference sequence). Trimming cost V 6 bases and J 5 bases, with 16 bases left between them. CDR3 region: CACQGWGRETQYF. CDR3 DNA: TGTGCCTGTCAGGGATGGGGCAGGGAGACCCAGTACTTC.

The CDR3 DNA sequence: TGTGCCAGTAGTAACGACAGGGGGAGGCTTAATGGCTACACCTTC. It encodes CASSNDRGRLNGYTF. The genes are TRBV19 and TRBJ1-2; 9 nucleotides match TRBD1. The V segment lost 4 bases and the J segment 6 bases; nucleotides outside the gene matches: 9. The CDR3 is 15 residues long. Germline CDR1 and CDR2: LNHDA and SQIVND (reference sequence).

The chain carries TRBV14 and TRBJ1-6; the match to TRBD1 covers 7 bases. The germline V gene encodes CDR1 SGHDN and CDR2 FVKESK. V gave up 6 bases and J gave up 10 bases; unmatched junction bases: 9. The CDR3 is 14 amino acids. The DNA of the CDR3 is TGTGCCAGCAGTACCAGGGGGAGGAGCTCACCCCTCCACTTT. Protein product: CASSTRGRSSPLHF.

The rearrangement joins TRBV3-1 (or the pseudogene TRBV3-2) to TRBJ2-7; D possibly corresponds to TRBD2 (6 bases). Deletions cut 0 bases from V and 7 bases from J, with 16 bases between. Germline loops: CDR1 LGHDT, CDR2 YNNKEL (reference sequence). The CDR3 totals 15 residues. CDR3 loop: CASSQDTTGAGEQYF. The CDR3 region has the DNA TGTGCCAGCAGCCAAGACACCACCGGGGCGGGGGAGCAGTACTTC.

The chain joins TRBV27 to TRBJ1-2; the match to TRBD1 covers 10 bases. After removal of 6 bases from V and 5 bases from J, the junction contained 15 bases not matched to a gene. Germline CDR1 reads MNHEY; CDR2 reads SMNVEV (reference sequence). The CDR3 sequence is 17 residues long. CDR3 sequence reads: CASSPTWTGGIPYGYTF. In DNA, the CDR3 is TGTGCCAGCAGCCCAACCTGGACAGGGGGGATCCCTTATGGCTACACCTTC.

The chain joins TRBV6-1 to TRBJ1-5; the D is unclear. The CDR3 is 16 amino acids. V shed 4 bases and J shed 0 bases, with 13 bases lying between them. Germline-derived CDR1 and CDR2 are MNHNS and SASEGT. CDR3 region: CASSARGELSNQPQHF. The CDR3, as DNA: TGTGCCAGCAGTGCCCGGGGTGAACTTAGCAATCAGCCCCAGCATTTT.

The V and J genes are TRBV7-3 and TRBJ2-1; TRBD1 agrees at 8 bases. V dropped 1 base and J dropped 9; count of bases not matched to a gene: 8. Per germline, CDR1 SGHTA and CDR2 FQGTGA. The CDR3 is 15 residues long. The CDR3 is CASSLNRGQGGEQFF. The CDR3 DNA is TGTGCCAGCAGCTTAAACCGAGGACAGGGTGGTGAGCAGTTCTTC.

The rearrangement joins TRBV5-1 to TRBJ2-3, with a weak D call TRBD1 (6 bases). Looked up from germline, CDR1 is SGHRS and CDR2 is YFSETQ. Trimming removed 2 bases at V and 2 bases at J, with 12 bases between. This CDR3 has 15 residues. The chain's CDR3 is CASSFRQANTDTQYF. The CDR3 DNA follows: TGCGCCAGCAGCTTTAGACAGGCCAACACAGATACGCAGTATTTT.

This sequence joins TRBV9 and TRBJ2-1; D gene ambiguous. Trimming cost V 0 bases and J 7 bases, with 5 bases left between them. The germline CDR1 and CDR2 sequences are SGDLS and YYNGEE. There are 12 residues in the CDR3. This CDR3 is CASSVGENEQFF. In nucleotides, the CDR3 is TGTGCCAGCAGCGTAGGCGAGAATGAGCAGTTCTTC. The entire variable domain, with the rest obtained from reference TRBV9 and TRBJ2-1, is as follows: DSGVTQTPKHLITATGQRVTLRCSPRSGDLSVYWYQQSLDQGLQFLIQYYNGEERAKGNILERFSAQQFPDLHSELNLSSLELGDSALYFCASSVGENEQFFGPGTRLTVL.

The V call is TRBV5-4, the J call TRBJ1-2; D gene uncertain. The CDR3 runs to 14 residues. The germline V gene has CDR1 SGHNT and CDR2 YYREEE (reference sequence). The germline V and J ends were trimmed by 4 bases and 1 base, with 11 bases remaining between them. The CDR3 nucleotides are TGTGCCAGCAGCCCCGGTGGCGGTAACTATGGCTACACCTTC. Translated: CASSPGGGNYGYTF. Full variable domain (missing parts from reference TRBV5-4 and TRBJ1-2): ETGVTQSPTHLIKTRGQQVTLRCSSQSGHNTVSWYQQALGQGPQFIFQYYREEENGRGNFPPRFSGLQFPNYSSELNVNALELDDSALYLCASSPGGGNYGYTFGSGTRLTVV.

This clone was observed a single time. The genes are TRBV6-5 and TRBJ1-2, with D possibly matching TRBD1 (6 bases). The CDR3 covers 14 residues. V dropped 10 bases and J dropped 3 bases, with 18 bases sitting between them. Germline CDR1 reads MNHEY; CDR2 reads SVGAGI. The CDR3 region is CATWTVGGHYGYTF. CDR3 coding DNA: TGTGCCACCTGGACAGTCGGTGGTCACTATGGCTACACCTTC.